Below, 30 T cell receptor beta chains from the same sample are listed, as sequenced in a study of shared clonotypes between healthy human individuals. Naive CD8 cells comprised CD45RO-negative, CCR7-positively selected cells, excluding terminally differentiated effector memory CD45RA+ cells. Sequencing used immunoSEQ multiplex PCR; TCRdb keeps in-frame clones, though not all of them. The sample consists of around 2.1 million clones, more than 85% of them appearing once. Material: naive CD8+ T cells from PBMCs. These TCRs come from a man aged 18 to 35 in good health. Some clones in this sample may be carry-over from other donors' samples.

The CDR3 coding sequence is TGCGCCAGCAGTGATAGGGTTTCTGGGGCCAACGTCCTGACTTTC. It specifies CASSDRVSGANVLTF. This sequence joins TRBV10-2 and TRBJ2-6; D is ambiguous. The CDR3 consists of 15 residues. Germline loops: CDR1 WSHSY, CDR2 SAAADI. V was pared by 3 bases and J by 1 base, with 7 bases between.

The chain has TRBV7-9 and TRBJ2-7, with D uncertain. CDR1 and CDR2 from the germline V gene are SEHNR and FQNEAQ (reference sequence). The CDR3 spans 13 residues. Trimming shortened V by 7 bases and J by 4 bases, and 14 bases separated the two germline ends. CDR3: CASTTPQQYEQYF. The CDR3 DNA reads TGTGCCAGCACTACCCCTCAGCAATACGAGCAGTACTTC.

Regarding this clone: In the same sample, other DNA sequences code for this CDR3. The J gene is TRBJ2-7, the V gene TRBV19; 7 bases fit TRBD2. J was trimmed by 5 bases and V by 5 bases; bases with no gene match: 6. This CDR3 is built from 13 residues. Germline-derived CDR1 and CDR2 are LNHDA and SQIVND (reference sequence). The CDR3 DNA reads TGTGCCAGTAGTGGGAGGGCCGGGGACGAGCAGTACTTC. As protein: CASSGRAGDEQYF.

CDR3 sequence (DNA): TGCAGCGCCGGGCTCGGGGGACTCCGGAGCTCCTACAATGAGCAGTTCTTC. This sequence encodes CSAGLGGLRSSYNEQFF. The genes are TRBV29-1 and TRBJ2-1; tentative D call: TRBD2 (6 bases). Between the trimmed V and J ends, which lost 7 bases and 0 bases, there was a span of 22 bases. The length of the CDR3 is 17 residues. Germline CDR1 reads SQVTM; CDR2 reads ANQGSEA.

V and J are TRBV7-9 and TRBJ1-3; D possibly corresponds to TRBD1 (5 bases). There are 14 residues in the CDR3. The germline gives CDR1 SEHNR, CDR2 FQNEAQ (reference sequence). Trimming removed 1 base from V and 8 bases from J, with 12 bases in between. DNA for the CDR3: TGTGCCAGCAGCTTAGGGGGCCTCGGATACACCATATATTTT. Protein sequence: CASSLGGLGYTIYF.

This chain connects TRBV11-2 to TRBJ2-3; D possibly corresponds to TRBD2 (6 bases). V was pared by 5 bases and J by 2 bases, with 23 bases between. The CDR3 totals 18 residues. Germline CDR1 and CDR2: SGHAT and FQNNGV. CDR3 DNA sequence: TGTGCCAGCAGCGGTAGGCGGGAACAACCCATCCCCACAGATACGCAGTATTTT. This gives the protein CASSGRREQPIPTDTQYF.

J is TRBJ1-1 and V is TRBV19; D uncertain. V lost 5 bases, J lost 4 bases, and 11 bases lay in between. The CDR3 loop spans 13 amino acids. Germline-derived CDR1 and CDR2 are LNHDA and SQIVND (reference sequence). DNA of the CDR3: TGTGCCAGTAGTGAGCATGAGGGCACTGAAGCTTTCTTT. This encodes CASSEHEGTEAFF.

As for this clone: Distinct nucleotide sequences in the sample also encode this CDR3. This chain uses TRBV27 with TRBJ1-5, with D unclear. Germline CDR1 is MNHEY and CDR2 is SMNVEV (reference sequence). The CDR3 spans 13 residues. Trimming pared 5 bases from V and 7 bases from J, leaving 12 bases between. CDR3 nucleotide sequence: TGTGCCAGCAGTCCCCGGTTAGACCAGCCCCAGCATTTT. Encoded protein: CASSPRLDQPQHF.

The rearrangement uses TRBV2 and TRBJ1-1, with unresolved D. Trimming cost V 4 bases and J 1 base, with 13 bases left between them. The CDR3 covers 15 residues. Germline V CDR1 and CDR2: SNHLY, FYNNEI. As DNA, the CDR3 is TGTGCCAGCAGTGGGGAACTTAGGTGGAACACTGAAGCTTTCTTT. Translating gives CASSGELRWNTEAFF.

The rearrangement joins TRBV27 to TRBJ2-2; perhaps TRBD2 as D (6 bases). Germline loops: CDR1 MNHEY, CDR2 SMNVEV (reference sequence). The V gene lost 7 bases and the J gene lost 7 bases, with 13 bases spanning the gap. The CDR3 is made up of 13 amino acids. CDR3 region: CASTAGRDGELFF. The CDR3 region has the DNA TGTGCCAGCACGGCAGGGCGGGACGGGGAGCTGTTTTTT.

This clone has just a few counts. The rearrangement uses TRBV10-1 and TRBJ1-1, with D perhaps TRBD1 (5 bases). Germline-derived CDR1 and CDR2 are WNHNN and SYGVQD (reference sequence). This CDR3 has 16 residues. Between the trimmed V and J ends, which lost 4 bases and 5 bases, there was a span of 20 bases. This CDR3 is CASSVQDPGLGTEAFF. The CDR3 coding sequence is TGCGCCAGCAGTGTACAGGACCCGGGGTTAGGGACTGAAGCTTTCTTT.

This chain uses TRBV7-3 with TRBJ2-1, with TRBD2 as a possible D gene (6 bases). The CDR3 runs to 14 residues. Germline lookup yields CDR1 SGHTA and CDR2 FQGTGA. The V gene lost 3 bases and the J gene lost 4 bases, with 10 bases spanning the gap. The CDR3 DNA reads TGTGCCAGCAGCTTTAACGGGGGTTACAATGAGCAGTTCTTC. Its translation: CASSFNGGYNEQFF.

A remark on this clone: Other nucleotide sequences in the sample specify the same CDR3. This chain uses TRBV27 with TRBJ2-7; D perhaps matches TRBD2 (5 bases). V shed 0 bases and J shed 7 bases, with 10 bases lying between them. CDR1 MNHEY and CDR2 SMNVEV come from the germline V gene (reference sequence). There are 13 residues in the CDR3. The CDR3 DNA is TGTGCCAGCAGTTTATCGACGGGATTAGAGCAGTACTTC. Its protein is CASSLSTGLEQYF.

This chain links TRBV10-2 with TRBJ2-5; 9 nucleotides agree with TRBD1. The V gene end was trimmed by 5 bases and the J gene end by 0 bases; junction bases not matched to a gene: 4. There are 15 residues in the CDR3. From germline, CDR1 is WSHSY and CDR2 SAAADI. The CDR3 coding sequence is TGCGCCAGCAGTACCGGGACAGGGTACCAAGAGACCCAGTACTTC. Its translation: CASSTGTGYQETQYF.

Note on this clone: The same CDR3 also results from other DNA sequences found in this sample. The gene calls are TRBV9 and TRBJ1-5, with D possibly TRBD1 on 5 matching bases. V was pared by 3 bases and J by 0 bases, with 7 bases between. Germline loops: CDR1 SGDLS, CDR2 YYNGEE. The CDR3 is 14 residues long. DNA for the CDR3: TGTGCCAGCAGCGCGGGGGGTAGCAATCAGCCCCAGCATTTT. Its protein is CASSAGGSNQPQHF.

The rearrangement uses TRBV6-6 and TRBJ1-2; 7 nucleotides align to TRBD1. The CDR3 loop spans 12 amino acids. Germline V CDR1 and CDR2: MNHNY, SVGAGI (reference sequence). V shed 6 bases and J 13 bases; nucleotides not matched to a gene: 11. DNA of the CDR3: TGTGCCAGCAGCGGACAGGACCCCTGGGGCACCTTC. The encoded protein is CASSGQDPWGTF.

The rearrangement joins TRBV7-9 to TRBJ2-2; TRBD2 matches at 7 bases. Germline V lookup: CDR1 SEHNR, CDR2 FQNEAQ (reference sequence). The CDR3 runs to 16 residues. V was clipped by 5 bases and J by 2 bases; unmatched bases: 8. This CDR3 reads CASSHPSGANTGELFF. In nucleotides, the CDR3 is TGTGCCAGCAGCCACCCCAGCGGGGCTAACACCGGGGAGCTGTTTTTT.

This clone was observed a single time. The chain combines TRBV5-1 with TRBJ2-5, with D unclear. The end of the DNA aligns better with TRBJ2-7, so the J call may be wrong. Germline loops: CDR1 SGHRS, CDR2 YFSETQ. The CDR3 length is 14 residues. The CDR3 sequence: CASSLEHATYEQYF. The CDR3 nucleotides are TGCGCCAGCAGCTTGGAACATGCGACCTACGAGCAGTACTTC.

The chain combines TRBV25-1 with TRBJ2-7; D gene uncertain. Trimming took off 6 bases at V and 3 bases at J, with 6 bases between the two ends. CDR3 length: 11 amino acids. The V gene's germline CDR1 is MGHDK and CDR2 SYGVNS. Written as DNA, the CDR3 is TGTGCCAGCAGGATAGGCTACGAGCAGTACTTC. Residues: CASRIGYEQYF.

The rearrangement uses TRBV6-5 and TRBJ1-4, with 8 bases identical to TRBD1. In germline, CDR1 is MNHEY, CDR2 SVGAGI. CDR3 size: 15 residues. Unmatched junction bases numbered 8, after V lost 6 bases and J lost 5 bases. This CDR3 is CASRPADRVNEKLFF. CDR3 coding DNA: TGTGCCAGCAGACCCGCGGACAGGGTAAATGAAAAACTGTTTTTT.

V gene TRBV11-2 combines with J gene TRBJ2-2, with D perhaps assigned TRBD1 or TRBD2 (5 bases each). CDR3 length equals 14 residues. V was pared by 8 bases and J by 3 bases, with 13 bases between. CDR1 is SGHAT, CDR2 FQNNGV, per germline. The CDR3 spells CASSKRGDTGELFF. CDR3 sequence (DNA): TGTGCCAGCTCCAAGAGGGGAGACACCGGGGAGCTGTTTTTT.

V gene TRBV5-1 combines with J gene TRBJ1-1; the match to TRBD1 covers 9 bases. Germline trimming cut 2 bases from V and 3 bases from J; bases unmatched to any gene: 5. This CDR3 comprises 15 residues. Germline CDR1 SGHRS, CDR2 YFSETQ. The CDR3 region is CASSLGTGRDTEAFF. CDR3 DNA sequence: TGCGCCAGCAGCTTAGGGACAGGGAGGGACACTGAAGCTTTCTTT.

A note on this clone: Other DNA sequences in the sample encode the same CDR3. This chain links TRBV9 with TRBJ2-3; D might be TRBD2 (6 bases). The CDR3 extends over 14 amino acids. CDR1 is SGDLS, CDR2 YYNGEE, per germline. The V end was cut by 6 bases, the J end by 2 bases, with 13 bases between. CDR3 sequence reads: CASNLGGSTDTQYF. The CDR3 region has the DNA TGTGCCAGCAACCTCGGGGGATCCACAGATACGCAGTATTTT.

As concerns this clone: This sample also contains other DNA sequences that code for the same CDR3. The chain employs TRBV27 and TRBJ2-7; 8 nucleotides align to TRBD1. After removal of 4 bases from V and 2 bases from J, the junction contained 7 bases not matched to a gene. From germline, CDR1 is MNHEY and CDR2 SMNVEV (reference sequence). CDR3 size: 15 residues. CDR3 sequence: CASSSPGTGTYEQYF. The CDR3 coding sequence is TGTGCCAGCAGTTCACCCGGGACAGGAACCTACGAGCAGTACTTC.

This chain uses TRBV4-1 with TRBJ1-1; possible D gene TRBD1, 5 bases. Germline V gene data show CDR1 as MGHRA and CDR2 as YSYEKL. The CDR3 is made up of 15 amino acids. With 1 base removed from V and 4 bases from J, the gap between germline ends came to 13 bases. The CDR3 here is CASSQVMLGGTEAFF. CDR3 nucleotide sequence: TGCGCCAGCAGCCAAGTGATGTTGGGGGGCACTGAAGCTTTCTTT.

This clone was recorded once. The chain carries TRBV29-1 and TRBJ2-5; no definite D call. The germline V gene has CDR1 SQVTM and CDR2 ANQGSEA. V lost 3 bases to trimming and J lost 0 bases, with 11 bases between them. This CDR3 region has 14 residues. CDR3 bases: TGCAGCGTTGACTCGGTGGGGTACCAAGAGACCCAGTACTTC. This translates into CSVDSVGYQETQYF.

The chain recombines TRBV30 with TRBJ1-2; 8 bases align to TRBD1. CDR3 length: 13 residues. Germline assignment: CDR1 GTSNPN and CDR2 SVGIG (reference sequence). Trimming at V came to 4 bases and at J to 4 bases, leaving 5 bases not matched to a gene. Here the CDR3 DNA reads TGTGCCTGGAATCCAGGGGGCGCCTATGGCTACACCTTC. Its protein is CAWNPGGAYGYTF.

The rearrangement joins TRBV6-5 to TRBJ2-1; TRBD2 might be the D (5 bases). This CDR3 is 13 amino acids long. Germline CDR1 reads MNHEY; CDR2 reads SVGAGI. V lost 8 bases, J lost 0 bases, and 8 bases lay in between. The CDR3 region is CASGLSSYNEQFF. DNA of the CDR3: TGTGCCAGCGGACTGAGCTCCTACAATGAGCAGTTCTTC.

This chain connects TRBV29-1 to TRBJ2-1, with TRBD1 matching over 7 bases. Trimming removed 6 bases from V and 4 bases from J; junction bases left unmatched: 6. Per the germline V gene, CDR1 is SQVTM and CDR2 is ANQGSEA. The CDR3 is made up of 13 amino acids. In DNA form, the CDR3 reads TGCAGCGTCACCGGGACAGTATACAATGAGCAGTTCTTC. It yields the protein CSVTGTVYNEQFF.

The chain is built from TRBV4-1 and TRBJ1-1; D is undetermined. The V and J ends lost 0 bases and 6 bases respectively, with 17 bases between them. The CDR3 loop spans 16 amino acids. Germline-derived CDR1 and CDR2 are MGHRA and YSYEKL. CDR3 amino acids: CASSQDPTGSYAEAFF. The CDR3 DNA sequence: TGCGCCAGCAGCCAAGATCCCACTGGGTCGTATGCTGAAGCTTTCTTT.